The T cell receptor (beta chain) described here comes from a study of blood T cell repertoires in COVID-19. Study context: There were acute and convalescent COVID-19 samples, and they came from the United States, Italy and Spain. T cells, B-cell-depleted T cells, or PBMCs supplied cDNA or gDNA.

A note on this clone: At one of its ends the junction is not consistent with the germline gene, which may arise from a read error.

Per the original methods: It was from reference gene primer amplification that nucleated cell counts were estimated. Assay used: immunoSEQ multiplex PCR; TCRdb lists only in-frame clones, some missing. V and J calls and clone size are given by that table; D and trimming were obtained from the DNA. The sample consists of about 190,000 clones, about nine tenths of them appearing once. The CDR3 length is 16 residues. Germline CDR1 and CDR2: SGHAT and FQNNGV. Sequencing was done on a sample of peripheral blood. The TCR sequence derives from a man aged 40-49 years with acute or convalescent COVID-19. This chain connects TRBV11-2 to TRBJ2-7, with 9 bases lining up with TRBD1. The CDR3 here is CASSLIGTGLNYKQYF. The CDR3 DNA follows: TGTGCCAGCAGCTTAATCGGGACAGGGCTCAACTACAAGCAGTACTTC.